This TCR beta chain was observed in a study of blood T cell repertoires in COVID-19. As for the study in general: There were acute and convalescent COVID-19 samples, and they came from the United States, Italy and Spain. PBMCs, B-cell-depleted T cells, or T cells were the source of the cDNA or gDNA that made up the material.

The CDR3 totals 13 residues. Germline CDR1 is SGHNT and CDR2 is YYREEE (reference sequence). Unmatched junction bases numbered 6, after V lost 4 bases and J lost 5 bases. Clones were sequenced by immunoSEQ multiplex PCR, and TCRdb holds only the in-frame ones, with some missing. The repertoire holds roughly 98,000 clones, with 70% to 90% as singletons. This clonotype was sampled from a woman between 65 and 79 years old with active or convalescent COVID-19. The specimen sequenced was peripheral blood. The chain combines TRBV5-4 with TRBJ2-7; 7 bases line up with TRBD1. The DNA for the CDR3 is TGTGCCAGCAGCATAATACAGGGGAACGAGCAGTACTTC. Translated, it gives CASSIIQGNEQYF.